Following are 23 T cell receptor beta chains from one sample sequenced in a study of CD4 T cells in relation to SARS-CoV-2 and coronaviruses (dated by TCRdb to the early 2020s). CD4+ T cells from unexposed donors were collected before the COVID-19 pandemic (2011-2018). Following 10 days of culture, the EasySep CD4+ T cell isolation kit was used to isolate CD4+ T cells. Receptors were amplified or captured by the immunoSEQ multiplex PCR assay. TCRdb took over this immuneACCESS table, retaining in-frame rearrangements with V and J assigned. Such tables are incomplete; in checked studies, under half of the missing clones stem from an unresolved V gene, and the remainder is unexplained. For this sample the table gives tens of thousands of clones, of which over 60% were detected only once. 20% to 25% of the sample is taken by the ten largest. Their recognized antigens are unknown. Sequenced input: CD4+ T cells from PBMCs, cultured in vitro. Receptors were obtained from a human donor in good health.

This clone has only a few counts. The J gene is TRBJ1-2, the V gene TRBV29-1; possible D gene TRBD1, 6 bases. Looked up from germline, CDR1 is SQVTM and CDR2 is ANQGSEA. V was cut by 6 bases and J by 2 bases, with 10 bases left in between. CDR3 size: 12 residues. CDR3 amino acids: CSVDGQNYGYTF. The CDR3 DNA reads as TGCAGCGTGGATGGACAGAACTATGGCTACACCTTC.

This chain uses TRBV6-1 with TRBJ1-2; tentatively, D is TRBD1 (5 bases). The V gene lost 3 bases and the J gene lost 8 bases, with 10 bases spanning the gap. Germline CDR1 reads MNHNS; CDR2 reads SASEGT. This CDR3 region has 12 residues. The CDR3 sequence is CASSEWGVGYTF. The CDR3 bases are TGTGCCAGCAGTGAGTGGGGCGTAGGCTACACCTTC.

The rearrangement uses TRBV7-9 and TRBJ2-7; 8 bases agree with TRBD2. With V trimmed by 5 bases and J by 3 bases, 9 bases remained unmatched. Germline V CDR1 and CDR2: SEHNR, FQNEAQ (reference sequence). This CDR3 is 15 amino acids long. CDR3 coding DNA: TGTGCCAGCAGCCCCGGGGGGGGGACCTTCTACGAGCAGTACTTC. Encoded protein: CASSPGGGTFYEQYF.

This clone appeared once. The CDR3 DNA is TGTGCCAGCAGCTTAACAGGGAGGAGGGTTGTGCAGTACTTC. Amino acids: CASSLTGRRVVQYF. The chain recombines TRBV11-1 with TRBJ2-7; TRBD1 or TRBD2 may be the D gene (6 bases each). The CDR3 loop spans 14 amino acids. Germline CDR1 and CDR2: SGHAT and FQDESV (reference sequence). Trimming left V 2 bases short and J 9 bases short, with 17 bases between.

CDR3 nucleotide sequence: TGCAGCGTTGACTCTGGGGCCAACGTCCTGACTTTC. It translates to CSVDSGANVLTF. This chain uses TRBV29-1 with TRBJ2-6; D is unresolved. There are 12 residues in the CDR3. The V gene's germline CDR1 is SQVTM and CDR2 ANQGSEA. The V end lost 3 bases, the J end lost 0 bases, and 0 bases lay between the germline ends.

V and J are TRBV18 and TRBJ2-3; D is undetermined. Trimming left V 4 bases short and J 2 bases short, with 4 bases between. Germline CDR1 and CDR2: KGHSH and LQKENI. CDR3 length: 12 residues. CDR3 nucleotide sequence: TGTGCCAGCTCACGTGTCACAGATACGCAGTATTTT. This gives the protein CASSRVTDTQYF.

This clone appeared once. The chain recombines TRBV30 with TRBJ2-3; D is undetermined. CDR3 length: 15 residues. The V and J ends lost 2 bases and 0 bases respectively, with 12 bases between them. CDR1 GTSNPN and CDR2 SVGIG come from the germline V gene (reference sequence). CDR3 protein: CAWSRQDPSTDTQYF. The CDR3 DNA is TGTGCCTGGAGTCGGCAGGACCCTAGCACAGATACGCAGTATTTT.

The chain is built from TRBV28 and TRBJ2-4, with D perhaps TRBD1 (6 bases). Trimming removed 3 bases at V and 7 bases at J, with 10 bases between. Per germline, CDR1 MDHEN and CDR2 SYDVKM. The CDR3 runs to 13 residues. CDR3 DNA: TGTGCCAGCAGTTTCACAGGGACGAACATTCAGTACTTC. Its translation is CASSFTGTNIQYF.

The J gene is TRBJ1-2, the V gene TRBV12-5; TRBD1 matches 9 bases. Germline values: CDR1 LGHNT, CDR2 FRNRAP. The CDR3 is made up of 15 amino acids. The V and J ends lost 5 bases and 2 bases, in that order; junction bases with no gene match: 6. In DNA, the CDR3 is TGTGCTAGTGGTACCCGGACAGGGGTCAACTATGGCTACACCTTC. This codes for CASGTRTGVNYGYTF.

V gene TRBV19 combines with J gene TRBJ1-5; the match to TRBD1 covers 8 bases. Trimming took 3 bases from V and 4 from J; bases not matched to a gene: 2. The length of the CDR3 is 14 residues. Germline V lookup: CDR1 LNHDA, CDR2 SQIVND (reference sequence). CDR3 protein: CASSMRTGNQPQHF. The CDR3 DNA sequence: TGTGCCAGTAGTATGCGGACAGGGAATCAGCCCCAGCATTTT.

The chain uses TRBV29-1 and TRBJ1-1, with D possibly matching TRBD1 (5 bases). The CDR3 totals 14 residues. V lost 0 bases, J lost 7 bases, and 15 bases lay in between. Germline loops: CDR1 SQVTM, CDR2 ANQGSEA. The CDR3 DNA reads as TGCAGCGTTGAAGAGAAGGGGCAGGGAGGTGAAGCTTTCTTT. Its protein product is CSVEEKGQGGEAFF.

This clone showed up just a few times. CDR3 residues: CASSPGQGSTYGYTF. The CDR3 coding sequence is TGTGCCAGCAGCCCAGGACAGGGTTCGACCTATGGCTACACCTTC. The rearrangement uses TRBV7-3 and TRBJ1-2, with 8 bases fitting TRBD1. The junction had 9 bases not matched to a gene; V was cut back by 5 bases and J by 4 bases. The germline gives CDR1 SGHTA, CDR2 FQGTGA. The length of the CDR3 is 15 residues.

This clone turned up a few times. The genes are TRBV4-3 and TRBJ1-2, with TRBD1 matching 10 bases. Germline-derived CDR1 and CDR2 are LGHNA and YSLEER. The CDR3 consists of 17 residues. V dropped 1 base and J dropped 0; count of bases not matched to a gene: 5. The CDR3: CASSQGTGGFTNYGYTF. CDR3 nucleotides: TGCGCCAGCAGCCAAGGGACAGGGGGATTCACTAACTATGGCTACACCTTC.

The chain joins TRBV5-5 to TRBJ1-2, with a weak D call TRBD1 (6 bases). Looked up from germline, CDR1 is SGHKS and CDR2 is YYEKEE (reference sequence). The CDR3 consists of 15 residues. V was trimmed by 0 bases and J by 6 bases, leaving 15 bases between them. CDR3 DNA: TGTGCCAGCAGCTTGGGGCCCCGCGGGGGGCATGGCTACACCTTC. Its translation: CASSLGPRGGHGYTF.

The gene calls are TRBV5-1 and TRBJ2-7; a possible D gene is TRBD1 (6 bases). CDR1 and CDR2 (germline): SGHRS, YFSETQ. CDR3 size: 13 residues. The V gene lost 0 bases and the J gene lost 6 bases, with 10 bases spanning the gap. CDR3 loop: CASSLDRALEQYF. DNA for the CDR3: TGCGCCAGCAGCTTGGACAGGGCCCTCGAGCAGTACTTC. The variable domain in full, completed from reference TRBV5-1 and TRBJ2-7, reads KAGVTQTPRYLIKTRGQQVTLSCSPISGHRSVSWYQQTPGQGLQFLFEYFSETQRNKGNFPGRFSGRQFSNSRSEMNVSTLELGDSALYLCASSLDRALEQYFGPGTRLTVT.

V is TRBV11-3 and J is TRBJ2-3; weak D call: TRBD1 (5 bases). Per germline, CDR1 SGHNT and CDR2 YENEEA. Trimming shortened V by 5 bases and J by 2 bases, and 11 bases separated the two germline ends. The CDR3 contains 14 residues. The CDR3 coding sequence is TGTGCCAGCAGCGTAGGGGCTTCCACAGATACGCAGTATTTT. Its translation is CASSVGASTDTQYF.

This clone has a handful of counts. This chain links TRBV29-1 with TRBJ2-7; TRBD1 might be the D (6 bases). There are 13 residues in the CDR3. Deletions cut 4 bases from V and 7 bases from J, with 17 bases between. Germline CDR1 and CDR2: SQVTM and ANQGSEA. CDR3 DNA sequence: TGCAGCGTTGTCCGTCAGGGGATGTGGGAGCAGTACTTC. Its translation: CSVVRQGMWEQYF.

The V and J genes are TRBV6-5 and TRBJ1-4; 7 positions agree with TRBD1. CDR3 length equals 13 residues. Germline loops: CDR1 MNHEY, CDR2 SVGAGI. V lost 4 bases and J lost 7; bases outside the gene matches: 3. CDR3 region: CASSLNRGEKLFF. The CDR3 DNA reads TGTGCCAGCAGTTTAAACAGGGGTGAAAAACTGTTTTTT.

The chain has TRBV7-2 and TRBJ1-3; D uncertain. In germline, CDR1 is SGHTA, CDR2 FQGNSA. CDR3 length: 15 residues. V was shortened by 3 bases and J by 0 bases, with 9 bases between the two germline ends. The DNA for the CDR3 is TGTGCCAGCAGCTTGGGGATGAGCTCTGGAAACACCATATATTTT. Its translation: CASSLGMSSGNTIYF.

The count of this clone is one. CDR3 residues: CATSDPGQHNEQFF. CDR3 nucleotide sequence: TGTGCCACCAGTGATCCCGGACAGCACAATGAGCAGTTCTTC. The rearrangement joins TRBV24-1 to TRBJ2-1, with D maybe TRBD1 (6 bases). CDR1 KGHDR and CDR2 SFDVKD come from the germline V gene. The CDR3 extends over 14 amino acids. V was pared by 3 bases and J by 5 bases, with 10 bases between.

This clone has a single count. The CDR3 reads CASSLKQSLTDTQYF. The CDR3 nucleotides are TGCGCCAGCAGCTTGAAACAGAGCCTCACGGATACGCAGTATTTT. The chain combines TRBV5-1 with TRBJ2-3, with no clear D. The CDR3 is 15 amino acids. Germline V lookup: CDR1 SGHRS, CDR2 YFSETQ. Trimming removed 1 base from V and 6 bases from J, with 15 bases in between.

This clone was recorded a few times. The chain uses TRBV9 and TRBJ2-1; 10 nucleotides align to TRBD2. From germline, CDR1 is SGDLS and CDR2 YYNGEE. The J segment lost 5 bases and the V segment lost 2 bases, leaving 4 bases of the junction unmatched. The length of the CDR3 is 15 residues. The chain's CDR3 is CASSVSGGAHNEQFF. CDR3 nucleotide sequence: TGTGCCAGCAGCGTCAGCGGGGGGGCCCACAATGAGCAGTTCTTC.

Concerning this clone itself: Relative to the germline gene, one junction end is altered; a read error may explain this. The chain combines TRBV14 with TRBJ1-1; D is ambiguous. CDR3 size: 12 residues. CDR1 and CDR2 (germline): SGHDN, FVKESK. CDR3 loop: CASSQINAGPEF. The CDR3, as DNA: TGTGCCAGCAGCCAAATTAATGCGGGCCCCGAGTTT.